One sample yielded the 7 T cell receptor beta chains listed below, sequenced in a study of blood T cell repertoires in COVID-19. The table came from immunoSEQ multiplex PCR; TCRdb's copy has only in-frame clones and leaves some out. The sample lists more than 100,000 clones; 75% to 90% were seen once. The sample comprised peripheral blood. The receptors here all came from a human donor in a cohort sampled during active or convalescent COVID-19.

J is TRBJ2-1 and V is TRBV12-5, with 8 bases lining up with TRBD2. Germline assignment: CDR1 LGHNT and CDR2 FRNRAP. This CDR3 has 16 amino acids. The V gene end was trimmed by 3 bases and the J gene end by 1 base; junction bases not matched to a gene: 5. CDR3 DNA: TGTGCTAGTGGTTTTTATAGCGGGGCTTCCTACAATGAGCAGTTCTTC. It yields the protein CASGFYSGASYNEQFF.

The chain has TRBV11-2 and TRBJ1-3; the D gene is possibly TRBD1 (6 bases). V dropped 0 bases and J dropped 2 bases, with 14 bases sitting between them. CDR1 is SGHAT, CDR2 FQNNGV, per germline. The CDR3 loop spans 17 amino acids. Here the CDR3 DNA reads TGTGCCAGCAGCTTAGAAGAGGCTAGGGGGACTGGAAACACCATATATTTT. Translation gives CASSLEEARGTGNTIYF.

The chain links TRBV30 to TRBJ1-1; D not certain. Trimming stripped 0 bases from V and 3 bases from J, with 8 bases between. The CDR3 totals 13 residues. The germline V gene has CDR1 GTSNPN and CDR2 SVGIG (reference sequence). CDR3 DNA: TGTGCCTGGAGTGTACAGCGGGACACTGAAGCTTTCTTT. Its protein product is CAWSVQRDTEAFF.

The rearrangement uses TRBV5-6 and TRBJ1-1; D unresolved. Germline CDR1 and CDR2: SGHDT and YYEEEE. The V end lost 0 bases, the J end lost 3 bases, and 9 bases lay between the germline ends. This CDR3 region has 14 residues. The CDR3 reads CASSLAWEDTEAFF. Written as DNA, the CDR3 is TGTGCCAGCAGCTTGGCCTGGGAGGACACTGAAGCTTTCTTT.

The chain carries TRBV15 and TRBJ2-7, with TRBD1 identical over 7 bases. J lost 4 bases, V lost 1 base, and 4 bases had no gene match. The CDR3 has 14 amino acids. CDR1 is LNHNV, CDR2 YYDKDF, per germline (reference sequence). CDR3 in amino acids: CATSRGQGWYEQYF. The CDR3 DNA follows: TGTGCCACCAGCAGAGGACAGGGTTGGTACGAGCAGTACTTC.

This chain connects TRBV5-1 to TRBJ2-5, with D perhaps TRBD2 (5 bases). Germline CDR1 is SGHRS and CDR2 is YFSETQ. This CDR3 has 13 amino acids. The V end was cut by 2 bases, the J end by 1 base, with 6 bases between. CDR3: CASSFGVQETQYF. Here the CDR3 DNA reads TGCGCCAGCAGCTTCGGGGTCCAAGAGACCCAGTACTTC.

V usage is TRBV5-6 and J usage is TRBJ2-7; D call uncertain. Germline V lookup: CDR1 SGHDT, CDR2 YYEEEE. There are 13 residues in the CDR3. V shed 0 bases and J shed 7 bases, with 11 bases lying between them. CDR3 DNA sequence: TGTGCCAGCAGCTTGGTGGCCGCGGAGGAGCAGTACTTC. Translating it yields CASSLVAAEEQYF.